This TCR beta chain originates from a study of blood T cell repertoires in COVID-19. The wider study: Sources were T cells, B-cell-depleted T cells, or PBMCs; the material itself was cDNA or gDNA.

Original data processing: Amplification from reference gene primers served as the basis for estimated nucleated cell counts. Sequencing used immunoSEQ multiplex PCR; TCRdb keeps in-frame clones, though not all of them. That table gives V, J and clone size, and the DNA gave D and trimming. The sample has about 260,000 clones; 70% to 90% are singletons. Input material: peripheral blood. The TCR was taken from a woman between 55 and 75 years old with COVID-19, enrolled during active disease.

CDR3 sequence reads: CASSHWLPSSYEQYF. DNA for the CDR3: TGTGCCAGCAGCCACTGGCTCCCCAGTTCCTACGAGCAGTACTTC. The chain recombines TRBV3-1 (or the pseudogene TRBV3-2) with TRBJ2-7, with D uncertain. V lost 3 bases and J lost 1, with 13 bases in between. Germline-derived CDR1 and CDR2 are LGHDT and YNNKEL (reference sequence). This CDR3 has 15 residues.